The 17 T cell receptor beta chains below were found in one sample sequenced in a study of blood T cell repertoires in COVID-19. Assay used: immunoSEQ multiplex PCR; TCRdb lists only in-frame clones, some missing. Here the sample spans 55,000 or so clones, 80% to 90% being singletons. The source material was peripheral blood. The receptors stem from a man aged 35 to 55 with COVID-19, enrolled during active disease.

The chain is built from TRBV4-2 and TRBJ2-5, with TRBD1 matching over 9 bases. Trimming took 0 bases from V and 6 from J; bases not matched to a gene: 8. Germline-derived CDR1 and CDR2 are LGHNA and YNFKEQ. The CDR3 runs 16 residues. CDR3: CASSQEPDRGGQTQYF. The CDR3 coding sequence is TGTGCCAGCAGCCAAGAGCCGGACAGGGGAGGTCAGACCCAGTACTTC.

This clone has only one observation. V and J are TRBV30 and TRBJ1-4, with a tentative D call TRBD1 (5 bases). Germline values: CDR1 GTSNPN, CDR2 SVGIG (reference sequence). V was shortened by 1 base and J by 2 bases, with 8 bases between the two germline ends. The CDR3 is 14 amino acids. This chain's CDR3 is CAWSGQGTNEKLFF. The CDR3 coding sequence is TGTGCCTGGAGTGGGCAGGGTACTAATGAAAAACTGTTTTTT.

A word on this clone: At one end, the junction sequence differs from germline, possibly due to a read error. The V and J genes are TRBV12-3 or TRBV12-4 and TRBJ2-1, with D unclear. This CDR3 has 12 residues. The CDR3 nucleotides read TGTGCCAGCAGCCTCGGCCTAGTAGAGCGGTTCTTC. This codes for CASSLGLVERFF.

The chain joins TRBV18 to TRBJ2-1; 8 bases align to TRBD2. CDR3 length: 15 amino acids. Germline V gene lookup returns CDR1 KGHSH and CDR2 LQKENI. J lost 1 base, V lost 3 bases, and 2 bases had no gene match. The CDR3 here is CASSPSGNSYNEQFF. The CDR3, as DNA: TGTGCCAGCTCACCTAGCGGGAATTCCTACAATGAGCAGTTCTTC. Full variable domain (remainder filled in from reference TRBV18 and TRBJ2-1): NAGVMQNPRHLVRRRGQEARLRCSPMKGHSHVYWYRQLPEEGLKFMVYLQKENIIDESGMPKERFSAEFPKEGPSILRIQQVVRGDSAAYFCASSPSGNSYNEQFFGPGTRLTVL.

This clone has a single count. The V call is TRBV6-1, the J call TRBJ2-7; D may be TRBD1 (5 bases). V lost 2 bases and J lost 9, with 11 bases in between. CDR1 and CDR2 from the germline V gene are MNHNS and SASEGT. This CDR3 region has 12 residues. The CDR3: CASSEKGLMQYF. In DNA form, the CDR3 reads TGTGCCAGCAGTGAAAAGGGGCTGATGCAGTACTTC.

This clone appeared once. The gene calls are TRBV5-1 and TRBJ2-2; no clear D. V was pared by 1 base and J by 3 bases, with 10 bases between. The germline gives CDR1 SGHRS, CDR2 YFSETQ. The CDR3 is made up of 15 amino acids. The CDR3, as DNA: TGCGCCAGCAGCTTGTACTCCGCGGACACCGGGGAGCTGTTTTTT. This codes for CASSLYSADTGELFF.

The gene calls are TRBV14 and TRBJ2-7; TRBD2 agrees at 14 bases. The CDR3 totals 19 residues. The V segment lost 1 base and the J segment 1 base; nucleotides outside the gene matches: 9. Germline CDR1 and CDR2: SGHDN and FVKESK. The CDR3 is CASSQAGGLAGGKSYEQYF. CDR3 in DNA: TGTGCCAGCAGCCAAGCCGGAGGACTAGCGGGGGGAAAGTCCTACGAGCAGTACTTC. Full variable domain (missing parts from reference TRBV14 and TRBJ2-7): EAGVTQFPSHSVIEKGQTVTLRCDPISGHDNLYWYRRVMGKEIKFLLHFVKESKQDESGMPNNRFLAERTGGTYSTLKVQPAELEDSGVYFCASSQAGGLAGGKSYEQYFGPGTRLTVT.

The DNA of the CDR3 is TGTGCCAGCAGCGTAGTGGGAGAAGAGACCCAGTACTTC. It encodes CASSVVGEETQYF. The J gene is TRBJ2-5, the V gene TRBV9; maybe TRBD2 (5 bases). The CDR3 contains 13 residues. Germline CDR1 SGDLS, CDR2 YYNGEE. The V and J ends lost 0 bases and 3 bases respectively, with 6 bases between them.

This chain links TRBV27 with TRBJ2-3; possible D gene TRBD2, 7 bases. The germline V gene has CDR1 MNHEY and CDR2 SMNVEV (reference sequence). The CDR3 runs 19 residues. V lost 0 bases, J lost 3 bases, and 22 bases lay in between. The CDR3 sequence is CASSLSRRGTGGLTDTQYF. The CDR3 bases are TGTGCCAGCAGTTTATCGAGGCGCGGGACGGGGGGCCTTACAGATACGCAGTATTTT.

This chain connects TRBV18 to TRBJ2-5; D is perhaps TRBD1 (8 bases). Per germline, CDR1 KGHSH and CDR2 LQKENI. V dropped 4 bases and J dropped 5 bases, with 26 bases sitting between them. The CDR3 extends over 18 amino acids. CDR3 loop: CASSLTGTSRGREETQYF. In DNA, the CDR3 is TGTGCCAGCTCACTCACTGGAACCTCCAGGGGGCGGGAGGAGACCCAGTACTTC. Combining the CDR3 with reference TRBV18 and TRBJ2-5 gives the whole variable domain NAGVMQNPRHLVRRRGQEARLRCSPMKGHSHVYWYRQLPEEGLKFMVYLQKENIIDESGMPKERFSAEFPKEGPSILRIQQVVRGDSAAYFCASSLTGTSRGREETQYFGPGTRLLVL.

This clone has a single count. The chain links TRBV15 to TRBJ2-7; D is possibly TRBD1 (6 bases). There are 13 residues in the CDR3. Trimming took off 3 bases at V and 5 bases at J, with 11 bases between the two ends. Germline V gives CDR1 LNHNV, CDR2 YYDKDF (reference sequence). This CDR3 reads CATSRTGEDEQYF. The CDR3 bases are TGTGCCACCAGCAGGACAGGTGAAGACGAGCAGTACTTC.

The chain couples TRBV28 to TRBJ1-4; 10 nucleotides agree with TRBD1. V shed 4 bases, J shed 7 bases, and the junction held 6 bases outside the gene matches. Germline CDR1 and CDR2: MDHEN and SYDVKM. There are 15 residues in the CDR3. The CDR3 sequence is CASSSLTGGVEKLFF. In nucleotides, the CDR3 is TGTGCCAGCAGTTCCCTGACAGGGGGCGTTGAAAAACTGTTTTTT.

The chain has TRBV7-9 and TRBJ1-4, with TRBD1 matching 10 bases. Germline trimming cut 5 bases from V and 5 bases from J; bases unmatched to any gene: 5. The CDR3 has 15 residues. The germline CDR1 and CDR2 sequences are SEHNR and FQNEAQ (reference sequence). The CDR3 nucleotides are TGTGCCAGCAGCCAAGGGACAGGGGAGAATGAAAAACTGTTTTTT. This gives the protein CASSQGTGENEKLFF.

The chain uses TRBV6-5 and TRBJ1-1; the match to TRBD1 covers 7 bases. Losses at the gene ends were 7 bases for V and 7 bases for J; bases not matched to a gene: 12. This CDR3 contains 14 residues. Germline V gives CDR1 MNHEY, CDR2 SVGAGI. Written as DNA, the CDR3 is TGTGCCAGCACACCGGTCACACAGGGGCATGAAGCTTTCTTT. It is translated as CASTPVTQGHEAFF.

The chain is built from TRBV19 and TRBJ1-2, with D possibly matching TRBD1 (6 bases). Trimming removed 7 bases at V and 4 bases at J, with 10 bases between. The CDR3 totals 12 residues. Per the germline V gene, CDR1 is LNHDA and CDR2 is SQIVND (reference sequence). The CDR3 sequence is CASKTGPYGYTF. The CDR3 DNA sequence: TGTGCCAGTAAAACAGGGCCCTATGGCTACACCTTC.

The J gene is TRBJ2-3, the V gene TRBV5-1; TRBD2 aligns across 10 bases. The CDR3 contains 17 residues. After removal of 0 bases from V and 7 bases from J, the junction contained 11 bases not matched to a gene. In germline, CDR1 is SGHRS, CDR2 YFSETQ. CDR3 coding DNA: TGCGCCAGCAGCTTGGAAGCTAGCGGGAGATGGGAAAATACGCAGTATTTT. Translated, it gives CASSLEASGRWENTQYF. The full variable domain, its missing parts supplied by reference TRBV5-1 and TRBJ2-3, is KAGVTQTPRYLIKTRGQQVTLSCSPISGHRSVSWYQQTPGQGLQFLFEYFSETQRNKGNFPGRFSGRQFSNSRSEMNVSTLELGDSALYLCASSLEASGRWENTQYFGPGTRLTVL.

The J gene is TRBJ1-1, the V gene TRBV6-5, with a possible D match to TRBD1 (6 bases). The CDR3 consists of 14 residues. Trimming shortened V by 4 bases and J by 1 base, and 10 bases separated the two germline ends. Germline-derived CDR1 and CDR2 are MNHEY and SVGAGI. CDR3 protein: CASSSTDRNTEAFF. The CDR3 nucleotides are TGTGCCAGCAGTTCCACGGACAGGAACACTGAAGCTTTCTTT.